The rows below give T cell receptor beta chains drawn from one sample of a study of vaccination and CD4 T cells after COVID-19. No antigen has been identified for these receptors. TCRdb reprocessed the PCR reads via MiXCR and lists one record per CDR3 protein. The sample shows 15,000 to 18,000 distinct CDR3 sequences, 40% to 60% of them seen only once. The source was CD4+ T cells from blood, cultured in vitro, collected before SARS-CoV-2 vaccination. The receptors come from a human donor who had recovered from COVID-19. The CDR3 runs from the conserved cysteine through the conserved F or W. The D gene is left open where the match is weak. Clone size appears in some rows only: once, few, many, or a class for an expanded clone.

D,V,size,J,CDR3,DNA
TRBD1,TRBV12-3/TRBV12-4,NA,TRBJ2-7,CASSLRQGAGEQYF,TGTGCCAGCAGTTTAAGGCAGGGGGCGGGCGAGCAGTACTTC
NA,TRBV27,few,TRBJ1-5,CASSRNNQPQHF,TGTGCCAGCAGCCGAAACAATCAGCCCCAGCATTTT
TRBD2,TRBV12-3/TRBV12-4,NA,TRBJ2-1,CASTDSGPIYNEQFF,TGTGCCAGCACCGATAGCGGGCCAATCTACAATGAGCAGTTCTTC
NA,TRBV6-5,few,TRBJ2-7,CASSYSDRWYF,TGTGCCAGCAGTTACTCCGATCGGTGGTACTTC
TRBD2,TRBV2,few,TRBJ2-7,CASSSTSGLSYEQYF,TGTGCCAGCAGCTCAACTAGCGGGCTTTCCTACGAGCAGTACTTC
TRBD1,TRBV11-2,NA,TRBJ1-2,CASSLLGTGDYGYTF,TGTGCCAGCAGCCTTCTAGGGACAGGAGACTATGGCTACACCTTC
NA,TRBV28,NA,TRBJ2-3,CASSPPTGRADTQYF,TGTGCCAGCAGCCCTCCCACCGGTCGGGCAGATACGCAGTATTTT
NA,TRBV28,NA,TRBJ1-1,CASSKGFRNTEAFF,TGTGCCAGCAGTAAGGGATTTAGGAACACTGAAGCTTTCTTT
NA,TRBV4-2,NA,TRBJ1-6,CASSQDRWVSGNVAADPSNSPLHF,TGTGCCAGCAGCCAAGATCGTTGGGTTTCGGGAAACGTCGCCGCGGACCCGTCCAATTCACCCCTCCACTTT
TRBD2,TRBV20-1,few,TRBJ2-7,CSARDPRGLAGVQSSYEQYF,TGCAGTGCTAGAGATCCTAGGGGACTAGCGGGAGTCCAAAGCTCCTACGAGCAGTACTTC
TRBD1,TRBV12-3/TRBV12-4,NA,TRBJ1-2,CASRTRPGGGQDYGYTF,TGTGCCAGCAGAACTAGACCCGGGGGAGGACAGGACTATGGCTACACCTTC
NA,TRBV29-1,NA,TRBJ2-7,CSVGWDSKLGEQYF,TGCAGCGTGGGGTGGGACTCGAAATTGGGGGAGCAGTACTTC
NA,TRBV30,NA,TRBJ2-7,CAWSTGTPYEQYF,TGTGCCTGGAGCACAGGGACTCCCTACGAGCAGTACTTC
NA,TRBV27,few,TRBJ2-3,CASSFGKDTQYF,TGTGCCAGCAGTTTCGGGAAAGATACGCAGTATTTT
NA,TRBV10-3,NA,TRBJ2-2,CAITGPGFGELFF,TGTGCCATAACGGGCCCCGGGTTTGGGGAGCTGTTTTTT
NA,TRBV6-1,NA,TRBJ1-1,CASAGIDTEAFF,TGTGCCAGCGCAGGGATCGACACTGAAGCTTTCTTT
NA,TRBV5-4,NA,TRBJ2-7,CASSLDRVHEQYF,TGTGCCAGCAGCTTGGACAGGGTCCACGAGCAGTACTTC
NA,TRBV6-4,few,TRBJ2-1,CASSDSVGGGYNEQFF,TGTGCCAGCAGTGACTCGGTCGGGGGCGGATACAATGAGCAGTTCTTC
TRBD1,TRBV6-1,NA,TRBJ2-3,CASSTGTGGTDTQYF,TGTGCCAGCAGCACCGGGACAGGGGGCACAGATACGCAGTATTTT
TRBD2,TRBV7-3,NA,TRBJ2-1,CASSLTSGRVEQFF,TGTGCCAGCAGCTTAACTAGCGGGAGAGTTGAGCAGTTCTTC
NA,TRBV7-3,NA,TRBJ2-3,CASSEPGSDTQYF,TGTGCCAGCAGCGAGCCGGGATCAGATACGCAGTATTTT
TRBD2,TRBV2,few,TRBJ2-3,CARRGTGGPTDTQYF,TGTGCCAGGCGGGGGACGGGAGGGCCTACAGATACGCAGTATTTT
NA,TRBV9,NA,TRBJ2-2,CASSVGTTGELFF,TGTGCCAGCAGCGTAGGGACCACCGGGGAGCTGTTTTTT
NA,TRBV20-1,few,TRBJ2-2,CSARDPGRANTGELFF,TGCAGTGCTAGAGATCCGGGACGGGCGAACACCGGGGAGCTGTTTTTT
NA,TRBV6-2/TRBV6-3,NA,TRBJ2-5,CASSTRGETQYF,TGTGCCAGCAGTACACGGGGGGAGACCCAGTACTTC
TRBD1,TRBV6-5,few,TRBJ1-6,CASSSAGTGRNSPLHF,TGTGCCAGCAGTTCAGCCGGGACAGGAAGAAATTCACCCCTCCACTTT
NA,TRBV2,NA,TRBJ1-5,CASSEAAGPYSNQPQHF,TGTGCCAGCAGTGAAGCAGCTGGGCCTTATAGCAATCAGCCCCAGCATTTT
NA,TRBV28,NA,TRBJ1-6,CASSLSVGLGNSPLHF,TGTGCCAGCAGTTTATCAGTAGGACTGGGTAATTCACCCCTCCACTTT
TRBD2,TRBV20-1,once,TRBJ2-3,CSARVPTGGRGSGTDTQYF,TGCAGTGCTAGAGTCCCTACAGGCGGGAGGGGTTCTGGCACAGATACGCAGTATTTT
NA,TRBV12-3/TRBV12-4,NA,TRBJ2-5,CASSLNYQETQYF,TGTGCCAGCAGTTTAAACTACCAAGAGACCCAGTACTTC
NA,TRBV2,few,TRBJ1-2,CASRAGQNNYGYTF,TGTGCCAGCAGGGCGGGGCAGAATAACTATGGCTACACCTTC
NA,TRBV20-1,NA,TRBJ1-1,CSAINSGTEAFF,TGCAGTGCAATCAATAGTGGGACTGAAGCTTTCTTT
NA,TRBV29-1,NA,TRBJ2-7,CSVEKTRFEQYF,TGCAGCGTTGAAAAGACTAGATTCGAGCAGTACTTC
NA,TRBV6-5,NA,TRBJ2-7,CASSYSAPSAREQYF,TGTGCCAGCAGTTACTCGGCGCCCAGCGCGCGGGAGCAGTACTTC
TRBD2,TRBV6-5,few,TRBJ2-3,CASSYEAGGPTDTQYF,TGTGCCAGCAGTTACGAGGCGGGAGGGCCGACAGATACGCAGTATTTT
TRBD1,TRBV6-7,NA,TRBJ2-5,CASSYPFPNPDRGVNETQYF,TGTGCCAGCAGTTACCCCTTCCCTAACCCAGACAGGGGGGTAAACGAGACCCAGTACTTC
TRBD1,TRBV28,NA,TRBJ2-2,CASNQPGTGNTGELFF,TGTGCCAGCAACCAACCCGGGACAGGGAACACCGGGGAGCTGTTTTTT
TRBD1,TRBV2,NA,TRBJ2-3,CAGGQDHSTDTQYF,TGTGCCGGAGGACAGGACCATAGCACAGATACGCAGTATTTT
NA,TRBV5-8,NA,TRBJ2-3,CASSSLDRSTDTQYF,TGTGCCAGCAGCTCGTTAGACCGAAGCACAGATACGCAGTATTTT